Included here is one T cell receptor beta chain sequence, with context. What it recognizes is unknown. Trimming cost V 2 bases and J 2 bases; bases outside gene matches: 8. The CDR3 consists of 16 residues. Germline-derived CDR1 and CDR2 are SGHNT and YYREEE (reference sequence). The data originate from a study of lymphopenia after photon versus proton radiotherapy. Study-level results: Oligoclonal CD8+ Temra expansion after nadir drove photon patients' diversity drop. A bigger post-nadir fall in TCR diversity correlated inversely with survival time in deceased patients. Better survival with proton therapy was suggested as possible, not demonstrated. Proton therapy kept repertoires fairly stable, unlike photons, which gained effector/memory cells.

Libraries were prepared by immunoSEQ multiplex PCR; TCRdb keeps only in-frame clonotypes and omits some of them. Of about 26,000 clones in the sample, more than 70% were seen once. This sequence joins TRBV5-4 and TRBJ2-7; 9 bases align to TRBD1. This sequence originates from a young man with gastric cancer. This specimen was peripheral blood, taken from a patient treated with photon-based radiotherapy. CDR3 in amino acids: CASSFEQGAGAYEQYF. CDR3 nucleotide sequence: TGTGCCAGCAGCTTTGAACAGGGGGCAGGGGCCTACGAGCAGTACTTC.